Sequencing of this TCR beta chain was carried out in a study of blood T cells in healthy people across ages. V dropped 6 bases and J dropped 0; count of bases not matched to a gene: 1. In germline, CDR1 is MGHRA, CDR2 YSYEKL. The CDR3 is 15 amino acids. Primed by a sample-barcoded 5' primer and a J-beta primer mix, a second PCR proceeded for 7 to 11 cycles. TCRdb re-analysed the 5' RACE reads in MiXCR, keeping a single row per CDR3 protein. The repertoire has 1.5 million to 2 million distinct CDR3 sequences, 30% to 35% of them found once; the top ten carry about 10%. The clonotype was recovered from a woman aged 30 to 39 in good health. The chain recombines TRBV4-1 with TRBJ2-3, with 12 bases identical to TRBD2. The specimen sequenced was blood. The CDR3 DNA is TGCGCCAGCAGTACTAGCGGGAGGAGCACAGATACGCAGTATTTT. Translating gives CASSTSGRSTDTQYF.